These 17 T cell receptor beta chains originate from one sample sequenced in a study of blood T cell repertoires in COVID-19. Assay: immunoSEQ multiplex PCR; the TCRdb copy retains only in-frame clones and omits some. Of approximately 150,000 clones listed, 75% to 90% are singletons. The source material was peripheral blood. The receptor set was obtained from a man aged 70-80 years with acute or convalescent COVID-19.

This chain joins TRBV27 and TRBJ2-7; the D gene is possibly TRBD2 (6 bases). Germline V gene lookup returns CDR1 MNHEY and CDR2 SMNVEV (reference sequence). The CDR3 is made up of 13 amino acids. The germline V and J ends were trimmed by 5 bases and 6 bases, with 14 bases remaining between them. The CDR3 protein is CASSPTAGFEQYF. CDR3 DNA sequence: TGTGCCAGCAGTCCCACTGCGGGGTTCGAGCAGTACTTC.

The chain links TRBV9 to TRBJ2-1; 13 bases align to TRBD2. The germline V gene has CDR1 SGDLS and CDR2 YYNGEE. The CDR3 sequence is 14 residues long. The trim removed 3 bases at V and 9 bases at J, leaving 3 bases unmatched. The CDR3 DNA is TGTGCCAGCAGCGGGACTAGCGGGAGTGGTGAGCAGTTCTTC. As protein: CASSGTSGSGEQFF.

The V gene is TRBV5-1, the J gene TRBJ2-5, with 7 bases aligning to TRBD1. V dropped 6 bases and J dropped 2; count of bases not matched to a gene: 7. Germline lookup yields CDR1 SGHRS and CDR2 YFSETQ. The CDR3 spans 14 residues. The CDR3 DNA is TGCGCCAGCACCCTCAGGACAGGACAAGAGACCCAGTACTTC. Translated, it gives CASTLRTGQETQYF.

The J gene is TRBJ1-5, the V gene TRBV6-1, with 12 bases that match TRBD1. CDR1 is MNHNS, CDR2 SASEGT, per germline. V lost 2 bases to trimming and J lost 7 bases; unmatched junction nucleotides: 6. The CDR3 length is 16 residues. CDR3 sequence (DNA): TGTGCCAGCAGTGAACCGGGACAGGGGGCAGGACAGCCCCAGCATTTT. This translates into CASSEPGQGAGQPQHF.

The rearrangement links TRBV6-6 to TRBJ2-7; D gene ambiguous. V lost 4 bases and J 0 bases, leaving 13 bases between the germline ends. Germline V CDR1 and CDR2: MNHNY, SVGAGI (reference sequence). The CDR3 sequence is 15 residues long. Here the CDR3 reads CASSFDLYGSYEQYF. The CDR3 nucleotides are TGTGCCAGCAGTTTCGACTTATATGGCTCCTACGAGCAGTACTTC.

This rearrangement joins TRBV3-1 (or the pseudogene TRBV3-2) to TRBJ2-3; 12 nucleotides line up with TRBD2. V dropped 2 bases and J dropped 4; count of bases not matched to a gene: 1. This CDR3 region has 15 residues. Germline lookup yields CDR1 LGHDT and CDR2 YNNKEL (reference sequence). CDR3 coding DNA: TGTGCCAGCAGCCAAACTAGCGGGGGGCCAGATACGCAGTATTTT. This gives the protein CASSQTSGGPDTQYF.

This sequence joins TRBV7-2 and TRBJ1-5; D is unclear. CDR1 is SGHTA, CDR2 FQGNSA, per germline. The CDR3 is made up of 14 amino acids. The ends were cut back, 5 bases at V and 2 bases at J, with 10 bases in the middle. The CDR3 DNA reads TGTGCCAGCAGCCGCGATTTCGGCAATCAGCCCCAGCATTTT. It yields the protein CASSRDFGNQPQHF.

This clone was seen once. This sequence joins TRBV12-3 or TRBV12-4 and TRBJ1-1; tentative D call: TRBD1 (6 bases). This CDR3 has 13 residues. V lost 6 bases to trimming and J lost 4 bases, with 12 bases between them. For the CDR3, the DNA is TGTGCCAGCAGCCGGGACATATCCACTGAAGCTTTCTTT. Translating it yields CASSRDISTEAFF.

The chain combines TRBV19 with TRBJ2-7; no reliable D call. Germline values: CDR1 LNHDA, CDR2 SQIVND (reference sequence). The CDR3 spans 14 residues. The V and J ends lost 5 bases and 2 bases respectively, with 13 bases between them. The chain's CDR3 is CASSLQTRTYEQYF. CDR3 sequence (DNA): TGTGCCAGTAGTCTCCAGACTCGGACCTACGAGCAGTACTTC.

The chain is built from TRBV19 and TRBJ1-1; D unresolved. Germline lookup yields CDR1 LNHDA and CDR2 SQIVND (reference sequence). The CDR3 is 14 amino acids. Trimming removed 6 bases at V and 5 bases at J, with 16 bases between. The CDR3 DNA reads TGTGCCAGTAGGGGATCTGGCAGGAGGACTGAAGCTTTCTTT. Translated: CASRGSGRRTEAFF.

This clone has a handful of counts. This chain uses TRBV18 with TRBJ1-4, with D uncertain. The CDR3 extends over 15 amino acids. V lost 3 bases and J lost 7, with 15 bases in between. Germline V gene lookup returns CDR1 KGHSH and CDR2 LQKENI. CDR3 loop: CASSPAAGSREKLFF. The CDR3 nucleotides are TGTGCCAGCTCACCGGCCGCGGGCAGTCGTGAAAAACTGTTTTTT. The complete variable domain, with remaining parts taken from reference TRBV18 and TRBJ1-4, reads NAGVMQNPRHLVRRRGQEARLRCSPMKGHSHVYWYRQLPEEGLKFMVYLQKENIIDESGMPKERFSAEFPKEGPSILRIQQVVRGDSAAYFCASSPAAGSREKLFFGSGTQLSVL.

The CDR3 DNA reads as TGCAGCGTTGCGAAAACCCGGACAGGGGATGAAGCTTTCTTT. Encoded protein: CSVAKTRTGDEAFF. V usage is TRBV29-1 and J usage is TRBJ1-1, with TRBD1 matching 9 bases. V dropped 4 bases and J dropped 7; count of bases not matched to a gene: 10. The germline CDR1 and CDR2 sequences are SQVTM and ANQGSEA. The CDR3 length is 14 residues.

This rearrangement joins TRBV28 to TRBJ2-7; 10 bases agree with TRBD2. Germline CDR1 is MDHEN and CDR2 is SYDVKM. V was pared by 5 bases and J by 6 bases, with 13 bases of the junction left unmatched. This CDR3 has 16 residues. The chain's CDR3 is CASSVLGLAGEREQYF. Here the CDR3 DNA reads TGTGCCAGCAGTGTCCTCGGGCTAGCGGGAGAACGCGAGCAGTACTTC.

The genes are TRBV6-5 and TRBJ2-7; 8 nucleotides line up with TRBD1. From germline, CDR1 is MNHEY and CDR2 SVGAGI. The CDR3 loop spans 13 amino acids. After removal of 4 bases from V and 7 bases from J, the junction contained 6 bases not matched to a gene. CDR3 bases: TGTGCCAGCAGTTTGGGACAGGTGGGGGAGCAGTACTTC. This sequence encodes CASSLGQVGEQYF.

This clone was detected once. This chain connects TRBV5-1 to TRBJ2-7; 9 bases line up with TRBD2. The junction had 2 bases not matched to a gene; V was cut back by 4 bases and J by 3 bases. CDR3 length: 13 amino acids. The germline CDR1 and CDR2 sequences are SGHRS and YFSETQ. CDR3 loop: CASSKTSGYEQYF. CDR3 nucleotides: TGCGCCAGCAGCAAGACTAGCGGCTACGAGCAGTACTTC.

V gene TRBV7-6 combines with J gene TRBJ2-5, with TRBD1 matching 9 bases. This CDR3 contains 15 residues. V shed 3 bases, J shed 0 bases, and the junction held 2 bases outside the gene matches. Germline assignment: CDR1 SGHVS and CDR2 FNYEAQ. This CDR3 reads CASSFTGGHQETQYF. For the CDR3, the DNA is TGTGCCAGCAGCTTTACAGGGGGCCACCAAGAGACCCAGTACTTC.

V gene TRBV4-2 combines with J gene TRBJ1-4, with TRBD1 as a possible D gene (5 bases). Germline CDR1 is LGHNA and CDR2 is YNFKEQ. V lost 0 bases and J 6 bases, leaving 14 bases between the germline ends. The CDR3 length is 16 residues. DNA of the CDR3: TGTGCCAGCAGCCAAGATGGGGGGAGTCAAGATGAAAAACTGTTTTTT. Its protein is CASSQDGGSQDEKLFF.